These 14 T cell receptor beta chains came from one sample sequenced in a study of cytomegalovirus exposure and HLA in healthy donors. Vbeta (60) and Jbeta (13) primers were used in the PCR. Sequencing used immunoSEQ multiplex PCR; TCRdb keeps in-frame clones, though not all of them. The sample lists about 87,000 clones; approximately 7.7% were seen once. Sequenced material: PBMCs. The receptors were sampled from a man aged 45 to 65 in good health and CMV-seronegative.

V is TRBV7-2 and J is TRBJ2-5, with no clear D. From germline, CDR1 is SGHTA and CDR2 FQGNSA. V shed 4 bases and J shed 3 bases, with 6 bases lying between them. This CDR3 contains 12 residues. For the CDR3, the DNA is TGTGCCAGCAGCTATAGTGAAGAGACCCAGTACTTC. This translates into CASSYSEETQYF.

This clone was detected only a few times. V is TRBV7-9 and J is TRBJ1-4, with D unclear. The CDR3 is made up of 16 amino acids. The V gene lost 2 bases and the J gene lost 0 bases, with 10 bases spanning the gap. Germline V gives CDR1 SEHNR, CDR2 FQNEAQ (reference sequence). This CDR3 is CASSLSQVATNEKLFF. The CDR3 DNA sequence: TGTGCCAGCAGCTTATCGCAGGTTGCAACTAATGAAAAACTGTTTTTT.

CDR3 nucleotides: TGTGCCACCTCCTACCGGAGCTCCTACAATGAGCAGTTCTTC. Translation: CATSYRSSYNEQFF. The chain couples TRBV27 to TRBJ2-1; unclear D gene. Per the germline V gene, CDR1 is MNHEY and CDR2 is SMNVEV (reference sequence). This CDR3 is built from 14 residues. Trimming took 10 bases from V and 0 from J, leaving 13 bases between them.

This clone has only a few counts. The chain employs TRBV11-3 and TRBJ2-5; tentative D call: TRBD1 (5 bases). V shed 5 bases and J shed 0 bases, with 16 bases lying between them. This CDR3 is 16 amino acids long. The germline V gene encodes CDR1 SGHNT and CDR2 YENEEA. The CDR3 bases are TGTGCCAGCAGCCAGGGAACTACCACTTACCAAGAGACCCAGTACTTC. It codes for CASSQGTTTYQETQYF.

The chain uses TRBV5-5 and TRBJ1-1; D is unresolved. V shed 0 bases and J shed 1 base, with 4 bases lying between them. From germline, CDR1 is SGHKS and CDR2 YYEKEE (reference sequence). The CDR3 sequence is 13 residues long. CDR3 in amino acids: CASSLDRNTEAFF. CDR3 sequence (DNA): TGTGCCAGCAGCTTGGACAGGAACACTGAAGCTTTCTTT. Full variable domain (outside the CDR3, taken from reference TRBV5-5 and TRBJ1-1): DAGVTQSPTHLIKTRGQQVTLRCSPISGHKSVSWYQQVLGQGPQFIFQYYEKEERGRGNFPDRFSARQFPNYSSELNVNALLLGDSALYLCASSLDRNTEAFFGQGTRLTVV.

Judged by abundance, this clone is medium-sized. Distinct nucleotide sequences in the sample also encode this CDR3. The chain combines TRBV2 with TRBJ1-1; D may be TRBD1 (6 bases). CDR1 SNHLY and CDR2 FYNNEI come from the germline V gene. This CDR3 comprises 15 residues. The V gene lost 6 bases and the J gene lost 1 base, with 15 bases spanning the gap. Here the CDR3 DNA reads TGTGCCAGCAGCGTTCCGGGACACAAGAACACTGAAGCTTTCTTT. Its translation is CASSVPGHKNTEAFF.

The gene calls are TRBV28 and TRBJ2-7, with 12 nucleotides matching TRBD2. The CDR3 covers 14 residues. Germline V gene lookup returns CDR1 MDHEN and CDR2 SYDVKM. Trimming took 8 bases from V and 0 from J; bases not matched to a gene: 2. CDR3 DNA: TGTGCCAGCCTAGCGGGAGGGAGCTCCTACGAGCAGTACTTC. Translating gives CASLAGGSSYEQYF.

There are a few counts of this clone. The rearrangement joins TRBV10-3 to TRBJ2-1; 8 nucleotides agree with TRBD1. Germline CDR1 is ENHRY and CDR2 is SYGVKD. The CDR3 extends over 15 amino acids. The J segment lost 3 bases and the V segment lost 6 bases, leaving 7 bases of the junction unmatched. This CDR3 is CAIRSGTGIYNEQFF. Here the CDR3 DNA reads TGTGCCATCAGATCCGGGACAGGAATCTACAATGAGCAGTTCTTC.

This clone was observed a handful of times. The chain carries TRBV2 and TRBJ2-7; 10 nucleotides agree with TRBD1. V gave up 11 bases and J gave up 6 bases; unmatched junction bases: 7. There are 12 residues in the CDR3. Germline V gene sequence: CDR1 SNHLY, CDR2 FYNNEI. The CDR3 here is CAGGQGIGEQYF. CDR3 nucleotide sequence: TGTGCCGGGGGACAGGGGATAGGCGAGCAGTACTTC.

This clone was seen a handful of times. This chain connects TRBV10-3 to TRBJ2-1; TRBD2 is a possible D gene (5 bases). Trimming pared 1 base from V and 4 bases from J, leaving 11 bases between. CDR1 ENHRY and CDR2 SYGVKD come from the germline V gene. This CDR3 contains 15 residues. DNA of the CDR3: TGTGCCATCAGTGAGTTGAGCGGCGCATACAATGAGCAGTTCTTC. Protein sequence: CAISELSGAYNEQFF.

The table lists this clone with a few counts. This chain links TRBV28 with TRBJ2-7; 7 positions agree with TRBD2. Germline V lookup: CDR1 MDHEN, CDR2 SYDVKM. This CDR3 spans 13 amino acids. V was pared by 5 bases and J by 3 bases, with 4 bases of the junction left unmatched. CDR3 coding DNA: TGTGCCAGCAGTAGGGGACTACTCTACGAGCAGTACTTC. Protein: CASSRGLLYEQYF.

This clone has just a few counts. V gene TRBV6-5 combines with J gene TRBJ1-1; D perhaps matches TRBD1 (6 bases). Trimming pared 2 bases from V and 4 bases from J, leaving 8 bases between. The CDR3 length is 13 residues. Germline V gene sequence: CDR1 MNHEY, CDR2 SVGAGI. This chain's CDR3 is CASSYRGSTEAFF. In DNA, the CDR3 is TGTGCCAGCAGTTACAGGGGGAGCACTGAAGCTTTCTTT.

This clone was counted a few times. The chain has TRBV5-4 and TRBJ1-2; 9 bases match TRBD1. CDR1 is SGHNT, CDR2 YYREEE, per germline (reference sequence). This CDR3 region has 16 residues. The J segment lost 7 bases and the V segment lost 4 bases, leaving 14 bases of the junction unmatched. Written as DNA, the CDR3 is TGTGCCAGCAGCCTCCCGGGACAGGGTATTTACTTTGGCTACACCTTC. Translation: CASSLPGQGIYFGYTF.

This clone was counted only a few times. The chain joins TRBV5-8 to TRBJ2-7, with 7 nucleotides matching TRBD2. Trimming at V came to 4 bases and at J to 2 bases, leaving 3 bases not matched to a gene. Per the germline V gene, CDR1 is SGHTS and CDR2 is YDEGEE. The CDR3 contains 13 residues. CDR3 sequence reads: CASSLLATYEQYF. The CDR3 DNA reads as TGTGCCAGCAGCCTACTAGCGACCTACGAGCAGTACTTC.